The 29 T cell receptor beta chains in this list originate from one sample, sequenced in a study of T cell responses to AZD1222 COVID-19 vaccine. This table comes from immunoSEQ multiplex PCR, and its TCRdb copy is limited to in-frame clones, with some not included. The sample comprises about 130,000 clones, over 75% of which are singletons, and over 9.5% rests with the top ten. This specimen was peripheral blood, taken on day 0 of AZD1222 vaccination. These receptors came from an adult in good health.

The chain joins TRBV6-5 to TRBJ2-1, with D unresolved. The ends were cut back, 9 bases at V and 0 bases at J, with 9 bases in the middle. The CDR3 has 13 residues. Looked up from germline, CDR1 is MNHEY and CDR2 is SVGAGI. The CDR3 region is CASSGRSYNEQFF. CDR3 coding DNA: TGTGCCAGTTCGGGCCGCTCCTACAATGAGCAGTTCTTC.

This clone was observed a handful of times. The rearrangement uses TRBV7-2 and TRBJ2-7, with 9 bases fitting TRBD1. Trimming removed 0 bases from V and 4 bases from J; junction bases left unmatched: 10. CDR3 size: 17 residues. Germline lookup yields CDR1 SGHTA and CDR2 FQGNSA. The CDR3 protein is CASSLADGWDRDYEQYF. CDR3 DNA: TGTGCCAGCAGCTTAGCCGATGGGTGGGACAGGGATTACGAGCAGTACTTC.

As DNA, the CDR3 is TGTGCCACCAGCAGAGATCGGGCTAGCGGAACCTACGAGCAGTACTTC. Its translation is CATSRDRASGTYEQYF. The chain joins TRBV15 to TRBJ2-7; 7 bases agree with TRBD2. The V segment lost 0 bases and the J segment 2 bases; nucleotides outside the gene matches: 7. Germline V lookup: CDR1 LNHNV, CDR2 YYDKDF (reference sequence). The CDR3 totals 16 residues.

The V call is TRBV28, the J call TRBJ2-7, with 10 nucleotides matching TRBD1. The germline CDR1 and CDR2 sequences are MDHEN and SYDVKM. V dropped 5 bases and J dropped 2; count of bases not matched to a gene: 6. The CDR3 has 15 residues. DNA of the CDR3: TGTGCCAGCAGTGACGCCGGACAGGGGGCCTACGAGCAGTACTTC. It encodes CASSDAGQGAYEQYF.

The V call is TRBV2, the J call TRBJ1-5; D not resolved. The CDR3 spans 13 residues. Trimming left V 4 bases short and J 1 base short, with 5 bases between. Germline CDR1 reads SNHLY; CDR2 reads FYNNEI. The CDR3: CASSGESNQPQHF. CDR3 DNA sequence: TGTGCCAGCAGTGGTGAAAGCAATCAGCCCCAGCATTTT.

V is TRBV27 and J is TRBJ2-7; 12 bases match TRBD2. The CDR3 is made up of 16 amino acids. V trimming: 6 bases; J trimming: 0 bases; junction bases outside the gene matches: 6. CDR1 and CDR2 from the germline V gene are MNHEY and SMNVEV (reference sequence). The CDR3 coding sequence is TGTGCCAGCAGGAACCTAGCGGGGGGGAGCTCCTACGAGCAGTACTTC. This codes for CASRNLAGGSSYEQYF.

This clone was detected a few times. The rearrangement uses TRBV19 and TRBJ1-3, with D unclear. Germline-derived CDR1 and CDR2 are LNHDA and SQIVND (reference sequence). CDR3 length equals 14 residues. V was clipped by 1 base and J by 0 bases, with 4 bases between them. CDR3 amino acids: CASSIGHSGNTIYF. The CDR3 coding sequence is TGTGCCAGTAGTATAGGACACTCTGGAAACACCATATATTTT.

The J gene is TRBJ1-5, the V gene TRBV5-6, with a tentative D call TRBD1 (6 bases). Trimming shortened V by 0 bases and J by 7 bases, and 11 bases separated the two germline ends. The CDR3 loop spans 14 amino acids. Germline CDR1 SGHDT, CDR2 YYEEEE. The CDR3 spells CASSLGSGEQPQHF. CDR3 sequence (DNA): TGTGCCAGCAGCTTGGGCTCAGGGGAACAGCCCCAGCATTTT.

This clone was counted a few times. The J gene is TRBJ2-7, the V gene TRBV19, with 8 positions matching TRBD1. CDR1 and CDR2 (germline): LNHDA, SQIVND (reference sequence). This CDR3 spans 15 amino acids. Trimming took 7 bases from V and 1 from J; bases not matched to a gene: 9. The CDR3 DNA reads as TGTGCCAGTATGGGGACAGGTCCGCGATCCTACGAGCAGTACTTC. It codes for CASMGTGPRSYEQYF.

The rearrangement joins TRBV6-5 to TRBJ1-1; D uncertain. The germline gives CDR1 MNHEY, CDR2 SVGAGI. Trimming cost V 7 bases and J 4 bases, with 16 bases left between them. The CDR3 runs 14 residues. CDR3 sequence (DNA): TGTGCCAGCATGTGGGGTTCCCTATCCACTGAAGCTTTCTTT. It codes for CASMWGSLSTEAFF.

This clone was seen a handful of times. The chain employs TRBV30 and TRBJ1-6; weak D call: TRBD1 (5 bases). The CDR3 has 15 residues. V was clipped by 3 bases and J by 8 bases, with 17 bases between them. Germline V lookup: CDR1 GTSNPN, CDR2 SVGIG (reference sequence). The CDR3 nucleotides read TGTGCCTGGAGGAAGGGACTCCCAAGGGATTCACCCCTCCACTTT. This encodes CAWRKGLPRDSPLHF.

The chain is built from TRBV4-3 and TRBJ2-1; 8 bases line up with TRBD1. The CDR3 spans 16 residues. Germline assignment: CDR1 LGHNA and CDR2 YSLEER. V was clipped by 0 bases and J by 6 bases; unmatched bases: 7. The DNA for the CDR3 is TGCGCCAGCAGCCAAGATAGGGGGACAGGCGGCAATGAGCAGTTCTTC. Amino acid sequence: CASSQDRGTGGNEQFF.

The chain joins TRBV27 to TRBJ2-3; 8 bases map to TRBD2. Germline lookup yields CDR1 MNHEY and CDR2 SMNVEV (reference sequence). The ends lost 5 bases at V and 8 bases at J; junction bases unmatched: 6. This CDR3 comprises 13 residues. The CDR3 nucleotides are TGTGCCAGCAGTGAACGGGAGGGCACTACGCAGTATTTT. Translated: CASSEREGTTQYF.

CDR3 loop: CASSEVAGVYGYTF. CDR3 nucleotides: TGTGCCAGCAGTGAGGTGGCAGGGGTCTATGGCTACACCTTC. The chain has TRBV2 and TRBJ1-2; a weak D match, TRBD1 (6 bases). CDR1 and CDR2 (germline): SNHLY, FYNNEI. V was cut by 3 bases and J by 4 bases, with 12 bases left in between. This CDR3 region has 14 residues.

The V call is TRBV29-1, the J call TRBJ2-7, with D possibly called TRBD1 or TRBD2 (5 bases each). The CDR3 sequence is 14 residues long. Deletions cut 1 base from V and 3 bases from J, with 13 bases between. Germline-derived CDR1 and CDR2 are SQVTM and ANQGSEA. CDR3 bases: TGCAGCGTTGAAGGGGACGGCAGACTCTACGAGCAGTACTTC. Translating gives CSVEGDGRLYEQYF.

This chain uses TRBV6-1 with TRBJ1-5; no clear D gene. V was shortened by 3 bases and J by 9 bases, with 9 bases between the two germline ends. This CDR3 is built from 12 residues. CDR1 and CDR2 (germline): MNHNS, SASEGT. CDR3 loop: CASSDPTRPQHF. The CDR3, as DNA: TGTGCCAGCAGTGATCCGACGAGGCCCCAGCATTTT.

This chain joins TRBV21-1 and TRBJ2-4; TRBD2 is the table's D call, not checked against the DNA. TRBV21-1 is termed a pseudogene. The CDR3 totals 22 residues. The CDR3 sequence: CASSKAVGVWTIYKEAKNIQYF. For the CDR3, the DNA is TGTGCCAGCAGCAAAGCGGTAGGAGTCTGGACTATCTACAAGGAAGCCAAAAACATTCAGTACTTC.

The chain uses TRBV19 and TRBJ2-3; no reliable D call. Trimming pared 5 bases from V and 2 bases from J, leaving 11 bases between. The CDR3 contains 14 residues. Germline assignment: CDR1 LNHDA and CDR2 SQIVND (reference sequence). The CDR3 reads CASSPEQSTDTQYF. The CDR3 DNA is TGTGCCAGTAGTCCAGAGCAGTCCACAGATACGCAGTATTTT.

CDR3 nucleotides: TGCGCCAGTAGACCTCCTGGGGATTCACCCCTCCACTTT. Its protein is CASRPPGDSPLHF. The rearrangement uses TRBV5-1 and TRBJ1-6; D not certain. CDR1 is SGHRS and CDR2 is YFSETQ in the germline V gene. CDR3 length equals 13 residues. V was trimmed by 8 bases and J by 8 bases, leaving 14 bases between them.

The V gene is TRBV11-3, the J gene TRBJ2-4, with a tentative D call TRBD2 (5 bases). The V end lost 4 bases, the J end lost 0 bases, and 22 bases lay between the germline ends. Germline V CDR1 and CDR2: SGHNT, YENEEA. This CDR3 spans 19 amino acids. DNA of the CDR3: TGTGCCAGCAGCTCCGGCAGACCCCGGGAACCACTAGCCAAAAACATTCAGTACTTC. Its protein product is CASSSGRPREPLAKNIQYF.

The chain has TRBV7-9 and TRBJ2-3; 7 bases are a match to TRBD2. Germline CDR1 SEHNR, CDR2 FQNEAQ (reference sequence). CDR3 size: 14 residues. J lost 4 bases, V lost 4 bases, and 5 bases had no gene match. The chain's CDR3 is CASSSGGGADTQYF. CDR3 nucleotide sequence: TGTGCCAGCAGCTCCGGTGGGGGGGCAGATACGCAGTATTTT.

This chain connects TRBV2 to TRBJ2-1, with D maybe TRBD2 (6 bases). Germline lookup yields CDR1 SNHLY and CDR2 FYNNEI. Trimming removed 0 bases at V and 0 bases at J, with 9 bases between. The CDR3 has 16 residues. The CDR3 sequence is CASSEAGLSSYNEQFF. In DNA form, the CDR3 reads TGTGCCAGCAGTGAAGCGGGACTTAGCTCCTACAATGAGCAGTTCTTC.

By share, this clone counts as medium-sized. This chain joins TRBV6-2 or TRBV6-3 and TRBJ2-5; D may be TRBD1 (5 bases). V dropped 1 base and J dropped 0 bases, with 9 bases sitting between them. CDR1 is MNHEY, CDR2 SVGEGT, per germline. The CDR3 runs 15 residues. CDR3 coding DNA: TGTGCCAGCAGTTACTTGGGGCTCAACCAAGAGACCCAGTACTTC. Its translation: CASSYLGLNQETQYF.

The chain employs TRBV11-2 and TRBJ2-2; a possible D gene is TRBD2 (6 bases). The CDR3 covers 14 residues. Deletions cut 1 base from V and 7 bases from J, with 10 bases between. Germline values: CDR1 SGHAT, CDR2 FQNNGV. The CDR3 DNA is TGTGCCAGCAGCTTAGCGGGAGTGGGCGGGGAGCTGTTTTTT. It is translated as CASSLAGVGGELFF.

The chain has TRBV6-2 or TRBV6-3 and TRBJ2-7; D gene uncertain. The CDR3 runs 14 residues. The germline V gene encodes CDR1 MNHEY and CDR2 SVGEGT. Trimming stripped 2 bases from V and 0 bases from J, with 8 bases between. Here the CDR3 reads CASSYVGNSYEQYF. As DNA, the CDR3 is TGTGCCAGCAGTTACGTGGGGAACTCCTACGAGCAGTACTTC.

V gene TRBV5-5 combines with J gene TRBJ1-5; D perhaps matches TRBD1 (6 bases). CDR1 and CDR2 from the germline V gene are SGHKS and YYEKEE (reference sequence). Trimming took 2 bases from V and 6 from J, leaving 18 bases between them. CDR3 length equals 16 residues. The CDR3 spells CASSLVLQGRGQPQHF. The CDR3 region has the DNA TGTGCCAGCAGCTTAGTACTCCAGGGGAGGGGTCAGCCCCAGCATTTT.

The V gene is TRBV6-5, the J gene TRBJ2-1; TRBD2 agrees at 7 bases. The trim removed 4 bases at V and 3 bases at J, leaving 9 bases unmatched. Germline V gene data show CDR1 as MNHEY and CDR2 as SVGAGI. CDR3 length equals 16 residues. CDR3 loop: CASSSPRRGSYNEQFF. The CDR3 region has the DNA TGTGCCAGCAGTTCCCCCCGGCGGGGGAGCTACAATGAGCAGTTCTTC.

The CDR3 nucleotides read TGTGCCAGCAGCTACCGAAGACCATTCACTAGCGGGGGACACAATGAGCAGTTCTTC. It specifies CASSYRRPFTSGGHNEQFF. The chain joins TRBV7-9 to TRBJ2-1, with TRBD2 matching 11 bases. The CDR3 spans 19 residues. CDR1 is SEHNR and CDR2 is FQNEAQ in the germline V gene (reference sequence). V was clipped by 4 bases and J by 5 bases; unmatched bases: 16. The full variable domain, its missing parts supplied by reference TRBV7-9 and TRBJ2-1, is DTGVSQNPRHKITKRGQNVTFRCDPISEHNRLYWYRQTLGQGPEFLTYFQNEAQLEKSRLLSDRFSAERPKGSFSTLEIQRTEQGDSAMYLCASSYRRPFTSGGHNEQFFGPGTRLTVL.

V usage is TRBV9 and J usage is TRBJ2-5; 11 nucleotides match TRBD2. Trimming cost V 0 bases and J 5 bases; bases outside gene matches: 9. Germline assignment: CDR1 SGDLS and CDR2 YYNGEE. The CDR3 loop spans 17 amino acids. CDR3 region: CASSVGALAGGVETQYF. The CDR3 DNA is TGTGCCAGCAGCGTAGGAGCGCTAGCGGGGGGCGTCGAGACCCAGTACTTC. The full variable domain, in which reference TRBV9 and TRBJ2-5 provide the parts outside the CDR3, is DSGVTQTPKHLITATGQRVTLRCSPRSGDLSVYWYQQSLDQGLQFLIQYYNGEERAKGNILERFSAQQFPDLHSELNLSSLELGDSALYFCASSVGALAGGVETQYFGPGTRLLVL.